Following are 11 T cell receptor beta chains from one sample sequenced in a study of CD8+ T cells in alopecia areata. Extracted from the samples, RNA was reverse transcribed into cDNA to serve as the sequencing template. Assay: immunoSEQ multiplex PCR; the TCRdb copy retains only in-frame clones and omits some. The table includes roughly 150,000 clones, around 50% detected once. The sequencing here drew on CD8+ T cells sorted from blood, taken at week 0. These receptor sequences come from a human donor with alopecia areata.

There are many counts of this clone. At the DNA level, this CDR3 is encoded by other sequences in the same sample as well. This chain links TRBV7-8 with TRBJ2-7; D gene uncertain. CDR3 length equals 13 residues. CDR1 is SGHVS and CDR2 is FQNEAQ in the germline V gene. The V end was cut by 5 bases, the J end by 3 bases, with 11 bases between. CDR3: CASSPGGVYEQYF. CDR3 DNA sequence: TGTGCCAGCAGCCCAGGTGGGGTCTACGAGCAGTACTTC.

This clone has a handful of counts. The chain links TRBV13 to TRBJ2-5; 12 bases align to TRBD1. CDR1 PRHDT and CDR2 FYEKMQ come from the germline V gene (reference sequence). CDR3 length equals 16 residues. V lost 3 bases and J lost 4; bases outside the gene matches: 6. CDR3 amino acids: CASSFTGTGGRETQYF. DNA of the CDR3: TGTGCCAGCAGCTTCACCGGGACAGGGGGCCGAGAGACCCAGTACTTC.

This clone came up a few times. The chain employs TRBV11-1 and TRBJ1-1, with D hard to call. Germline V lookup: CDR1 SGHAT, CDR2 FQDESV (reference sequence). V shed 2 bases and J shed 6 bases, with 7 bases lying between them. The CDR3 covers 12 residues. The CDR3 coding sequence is TGTGCCAGCAGCTTAAGAACAGCTGAAGCTTTCTTT. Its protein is CASSLRTAEAFF.

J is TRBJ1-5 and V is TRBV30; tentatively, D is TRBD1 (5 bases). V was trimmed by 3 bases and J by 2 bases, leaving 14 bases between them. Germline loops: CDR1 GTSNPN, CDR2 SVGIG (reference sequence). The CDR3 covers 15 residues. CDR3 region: CAWSASGQGNQPQHF. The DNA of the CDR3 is TGTGCCTGGAGCGCCTCGGGGCAGGGCAATCAGCCCCAGCATTTT.

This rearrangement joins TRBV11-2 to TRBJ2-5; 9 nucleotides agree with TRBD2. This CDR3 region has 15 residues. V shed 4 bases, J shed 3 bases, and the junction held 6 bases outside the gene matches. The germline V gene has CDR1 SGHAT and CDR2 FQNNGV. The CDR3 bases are TGTGCCAGCAGCTCCACGGCGGGGGGGGAAGAGACCCAGTACTTC. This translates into CASSSTAGGEETQYF.

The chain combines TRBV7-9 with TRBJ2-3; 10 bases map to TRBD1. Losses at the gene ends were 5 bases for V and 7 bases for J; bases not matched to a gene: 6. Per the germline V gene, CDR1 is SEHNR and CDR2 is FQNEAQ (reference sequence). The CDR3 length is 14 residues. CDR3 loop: CASSHGQGVNTQYF. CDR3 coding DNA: TGTGCCAGCAGCCACGGACAGGGGGTAAATACGCAGTATTTT.

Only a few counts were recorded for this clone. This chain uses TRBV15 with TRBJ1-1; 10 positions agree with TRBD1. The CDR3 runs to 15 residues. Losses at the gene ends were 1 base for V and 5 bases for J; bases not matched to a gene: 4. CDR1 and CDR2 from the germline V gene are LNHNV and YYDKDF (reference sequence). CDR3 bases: TGTGCCACCAGCAGAGTAGGGACAGGGGATACTGAAGCTTTCTTT. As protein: CATSRVGTGDTEAFF.

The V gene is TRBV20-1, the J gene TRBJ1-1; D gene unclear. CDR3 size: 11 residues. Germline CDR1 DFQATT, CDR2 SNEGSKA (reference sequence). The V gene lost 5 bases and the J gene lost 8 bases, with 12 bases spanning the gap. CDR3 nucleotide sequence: TGCAGTGCTTCTAGGGAACGGGAAGCTTTCTTT. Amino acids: CSASREREAFF.

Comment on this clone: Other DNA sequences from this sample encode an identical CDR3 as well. The CDR3 DNA follows: TGCAGCGTTGGGGGCAATGAGCAGTTCTTC. It is translated as CSVGGNEQFF. The V and J genes are TRBV29-1 and TRBJ2-1; D gene ambiguous. This CDR3 has 10 residues. V was shortened by 4 bases and J by 6 bases, with 4 bases between the two germline ends. In germline, CDR1 is SQVTM, CDR2 ANQGSEA.

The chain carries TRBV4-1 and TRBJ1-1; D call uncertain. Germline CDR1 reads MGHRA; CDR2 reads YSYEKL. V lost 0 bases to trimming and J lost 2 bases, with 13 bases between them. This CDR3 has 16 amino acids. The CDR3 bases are TGCGCCAGCAGCCAAGATGCGGCCAGCGTCAACACTGAAGCTTTCTTT. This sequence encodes CASSQDAASVNTEAFF.

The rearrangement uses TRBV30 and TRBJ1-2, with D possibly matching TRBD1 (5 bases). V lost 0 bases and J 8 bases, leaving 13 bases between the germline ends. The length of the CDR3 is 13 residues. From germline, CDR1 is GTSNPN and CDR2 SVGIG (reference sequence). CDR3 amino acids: CAWSVSQGGGYTF. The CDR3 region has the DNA TGTGCCTGGAGTGTGTCTCAGGGAGGCGGCTACACCTTC.